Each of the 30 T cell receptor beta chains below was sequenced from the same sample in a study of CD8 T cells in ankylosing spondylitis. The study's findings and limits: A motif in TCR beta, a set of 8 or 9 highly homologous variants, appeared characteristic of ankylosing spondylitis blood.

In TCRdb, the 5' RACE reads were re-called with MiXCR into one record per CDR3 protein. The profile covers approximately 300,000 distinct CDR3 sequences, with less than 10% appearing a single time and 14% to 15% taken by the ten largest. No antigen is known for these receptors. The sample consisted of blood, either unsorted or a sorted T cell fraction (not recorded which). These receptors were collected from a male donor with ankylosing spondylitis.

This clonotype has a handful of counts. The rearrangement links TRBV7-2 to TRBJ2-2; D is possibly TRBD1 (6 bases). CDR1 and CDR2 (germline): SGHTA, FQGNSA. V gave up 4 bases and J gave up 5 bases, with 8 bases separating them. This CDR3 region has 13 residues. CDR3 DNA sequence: TGTGCCAGCAGCTCTGACAGGACCGGGGAGCTGTTTTTT. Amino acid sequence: CASSSDRTGELFF. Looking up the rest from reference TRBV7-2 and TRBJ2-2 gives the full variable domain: GAGVSQSPSNKVTEKGKDVELRCDPISGHTALYWYRQSLGQGLEFLIYFQGNSAPDKSGLPSDRFSAERTGGSVSTLTIQRTQQEDSAVYLCASSSDRTGELFFGEGSRLTVL.

CDR3 loop: CASSPLPSGGFIRTQYF. The CDR3 DNA is TGCGCCAGCAGCCCCCTCCCATCCGGGGGATTTATTCGGACGCAGTATTTT. The chain uses TRBV4-1 and TRBJ2-3; D might be TRBD2 (6 bases). The CDR3 covers 17 residues. The germline CDR1 and CDR2 sequences are MGHRA and YSYEKL. Between the trimmed V and J ends, which lost 4 bases and 9 bases, there was a span of 26 bases.

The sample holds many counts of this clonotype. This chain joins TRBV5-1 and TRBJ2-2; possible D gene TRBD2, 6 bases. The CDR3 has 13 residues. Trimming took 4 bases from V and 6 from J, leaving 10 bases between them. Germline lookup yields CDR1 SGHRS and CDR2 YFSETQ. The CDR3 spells CASSVLASGELFF. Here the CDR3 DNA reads TGCGCCAGCAGCGTGCTAGCGTCCGGGGAGCTGTTTTTT.

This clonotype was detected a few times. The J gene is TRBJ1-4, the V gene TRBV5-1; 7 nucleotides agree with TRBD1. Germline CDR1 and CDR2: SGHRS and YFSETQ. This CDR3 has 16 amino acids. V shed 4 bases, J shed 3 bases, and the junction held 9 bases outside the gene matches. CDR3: CASSRDGQVSNEKLFF. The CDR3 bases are TGCGCCAGCAGCCGAGACGGACAGGTCTCTAATGAAAAACTGTTTTTT.

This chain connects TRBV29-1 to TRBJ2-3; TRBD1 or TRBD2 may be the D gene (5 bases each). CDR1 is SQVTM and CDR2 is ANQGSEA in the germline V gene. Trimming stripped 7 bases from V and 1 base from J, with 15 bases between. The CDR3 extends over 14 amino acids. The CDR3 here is CSAAGTQRTDTQYF. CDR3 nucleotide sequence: TGCAGCGCCGCCGGGACCCAGCGCACAGATACGCAGTATTTT.

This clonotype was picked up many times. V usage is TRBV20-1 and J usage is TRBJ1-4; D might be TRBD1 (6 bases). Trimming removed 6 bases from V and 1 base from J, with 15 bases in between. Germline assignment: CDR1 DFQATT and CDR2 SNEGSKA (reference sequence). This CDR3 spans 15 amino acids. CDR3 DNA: TGCAGTGCCCACAGGGAAGGGGTAACTAATGAAAAACTGTTTTTT. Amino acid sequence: CSAHREGVTNEKLFF.

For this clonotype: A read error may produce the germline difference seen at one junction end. The CDR3 reads CASGLALAGSTDTQYF. The DNA of the CDR3 is TGCGCCAGCGGCTTGGCTCTAGCCGGTAGCACAGATACGCAGTATTTT. This chain links TRBV5-1 with TRBJ2-3, with D possibly TRBD2 on 5 matching bases. The CDR3 runs 16 residues. Germline CDR1 and CDR2: SGHRS and YFSETQ.

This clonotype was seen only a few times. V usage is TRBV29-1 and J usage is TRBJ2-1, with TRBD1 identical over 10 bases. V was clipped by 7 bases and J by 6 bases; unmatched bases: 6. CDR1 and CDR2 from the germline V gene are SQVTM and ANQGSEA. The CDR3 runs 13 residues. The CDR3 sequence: CSGGWTGGNEQFF. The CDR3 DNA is TGCAGCGGGGGCTGGACAGGGGGCAATGAGCAGTTCTTC.

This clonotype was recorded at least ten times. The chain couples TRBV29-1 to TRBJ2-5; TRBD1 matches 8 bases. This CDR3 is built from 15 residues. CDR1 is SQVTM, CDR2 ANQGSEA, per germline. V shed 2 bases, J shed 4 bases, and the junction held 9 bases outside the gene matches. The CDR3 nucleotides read TGCAGCGTTGAAATCAGGGGGCGGTCACGAGAGACCCAGTACTTC. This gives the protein CSVEIRGRSRETQYF.

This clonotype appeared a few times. CDR3 protein: CASKTTLNTGELFF. For the CDR3, the DNA is TGTGCCAGTAAAACGACCCTCAACACCGGGGAGCTGTTTTTT. This chain links TRBV28 with TRBJ2-2, with D hard to call. From germline, CDR1 is MDHEN and CDR2 SYDVKM. The CDR3 has 14 amino acids. V gave up 9 bases and J gave up 2 bases, with 13 bases separating them.

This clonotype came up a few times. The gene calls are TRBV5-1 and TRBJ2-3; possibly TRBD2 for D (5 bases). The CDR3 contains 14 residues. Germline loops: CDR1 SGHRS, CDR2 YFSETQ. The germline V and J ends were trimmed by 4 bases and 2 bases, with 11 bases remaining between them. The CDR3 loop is CASSGRTYTDTQYF. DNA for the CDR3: TGCGCCAGCAGCGGAAGGACTTACACAGATACGCAGTATTTT.

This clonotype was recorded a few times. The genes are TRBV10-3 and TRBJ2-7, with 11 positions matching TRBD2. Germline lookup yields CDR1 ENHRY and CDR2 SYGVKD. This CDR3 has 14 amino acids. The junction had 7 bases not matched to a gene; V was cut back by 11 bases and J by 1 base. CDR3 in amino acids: CASTGTSGSYEQYF. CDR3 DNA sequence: TGTGCCTCTACTGGGACTAGCGGATCCTACGAGCAGTACTTC.

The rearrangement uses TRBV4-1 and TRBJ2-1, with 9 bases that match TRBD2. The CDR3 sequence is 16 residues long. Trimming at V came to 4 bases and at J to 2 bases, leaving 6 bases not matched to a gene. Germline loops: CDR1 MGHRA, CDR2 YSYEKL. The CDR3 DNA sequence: TGCGCCAGCAGCCCCCGGGAGCGGGAGGCCTACAATGAGCAGTTCTTC. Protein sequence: CASSPREREAYNEQFF.

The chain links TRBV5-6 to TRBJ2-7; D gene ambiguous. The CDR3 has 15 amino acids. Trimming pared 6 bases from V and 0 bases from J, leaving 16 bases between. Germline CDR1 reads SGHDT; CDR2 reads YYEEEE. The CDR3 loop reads CASTPHGQSSYEQYF. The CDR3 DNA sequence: TGTGCCAGCACCCCCCACGGGCAGAGCTCCTACGAGCAGTACTTC.

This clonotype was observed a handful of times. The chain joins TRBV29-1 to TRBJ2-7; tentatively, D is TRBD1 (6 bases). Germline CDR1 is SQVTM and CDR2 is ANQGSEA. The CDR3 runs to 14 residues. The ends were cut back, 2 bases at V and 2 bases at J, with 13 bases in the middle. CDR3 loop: CSVEIGRGTYEQYF. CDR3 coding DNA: TGCAGCGTTGAAATCGGCAGGGGCACCTACGAGCAGTACTTC.

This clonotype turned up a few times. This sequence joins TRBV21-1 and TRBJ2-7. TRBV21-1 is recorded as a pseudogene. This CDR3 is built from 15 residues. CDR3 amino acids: CASSKLQKNPYEQYF. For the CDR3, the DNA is TGTGCCAGCAGCAAACTACAGAAAAACCCCTACGAGCAGTACTTC.

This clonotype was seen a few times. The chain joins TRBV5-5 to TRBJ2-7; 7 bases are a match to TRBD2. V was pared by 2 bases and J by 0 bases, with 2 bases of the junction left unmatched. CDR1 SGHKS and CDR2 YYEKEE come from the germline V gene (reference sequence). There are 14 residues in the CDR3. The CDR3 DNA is TGTGCCAGCAGCTTTCGCGGGGGCTCCTACGAGCAGTACTTC. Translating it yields CASSFRGGSYEQYF.

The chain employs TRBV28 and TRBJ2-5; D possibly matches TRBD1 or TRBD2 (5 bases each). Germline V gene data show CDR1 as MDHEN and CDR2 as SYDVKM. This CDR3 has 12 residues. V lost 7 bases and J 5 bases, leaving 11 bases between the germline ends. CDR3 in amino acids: CASMVGDETQYF. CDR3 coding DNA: TGTGCCAGCATGGTGGGGGATGAGACCCAGTACTTC.

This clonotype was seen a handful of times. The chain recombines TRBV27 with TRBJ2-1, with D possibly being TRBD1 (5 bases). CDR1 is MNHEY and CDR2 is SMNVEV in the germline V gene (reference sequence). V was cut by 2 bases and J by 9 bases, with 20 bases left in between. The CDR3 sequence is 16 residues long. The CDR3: CASSLVQGMASGEQFF. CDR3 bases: TGTGCCAGCAGTTTAGTTCAGGGTATGGCCTCTGGTGAGCAGTTCTTC.

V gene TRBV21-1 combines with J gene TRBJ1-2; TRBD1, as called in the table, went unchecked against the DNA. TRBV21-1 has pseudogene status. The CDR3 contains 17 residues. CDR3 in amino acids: CASSNLSGGDNTDGYTF. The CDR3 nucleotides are TGTGCCAGCAGCAATTTGTCTGGGGGCGACAATACGGATGGCTACACCTTC.

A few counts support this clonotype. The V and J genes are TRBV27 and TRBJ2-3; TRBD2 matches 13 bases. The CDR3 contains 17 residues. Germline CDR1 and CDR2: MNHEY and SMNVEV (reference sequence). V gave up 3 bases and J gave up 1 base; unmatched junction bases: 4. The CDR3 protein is CASSFLGLAGGTDTQYF. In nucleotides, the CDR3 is TGTGCCAGCAGTTTCCTTGGACTAGCGGGAGGCACAGATACGCAGTATTTT.

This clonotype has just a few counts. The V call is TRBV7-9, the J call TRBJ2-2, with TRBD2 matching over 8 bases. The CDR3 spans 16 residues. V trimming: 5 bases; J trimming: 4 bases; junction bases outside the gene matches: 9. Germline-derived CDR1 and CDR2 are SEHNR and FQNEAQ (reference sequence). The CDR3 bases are TGTGCCAGCAGCCGCCGAATCGGGAGGGCCACCGGGGAGCTGTTTTTT. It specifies CASSRRIGRATGELFF.

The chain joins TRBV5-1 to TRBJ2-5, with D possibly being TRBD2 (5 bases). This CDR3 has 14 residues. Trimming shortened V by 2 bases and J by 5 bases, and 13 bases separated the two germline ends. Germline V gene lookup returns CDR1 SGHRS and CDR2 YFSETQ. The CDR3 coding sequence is TGCGCCAGCAGCTTTGGGCCAACGGGGGAGACCCAGTACTTC. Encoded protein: CASSFGPTGETQYF.

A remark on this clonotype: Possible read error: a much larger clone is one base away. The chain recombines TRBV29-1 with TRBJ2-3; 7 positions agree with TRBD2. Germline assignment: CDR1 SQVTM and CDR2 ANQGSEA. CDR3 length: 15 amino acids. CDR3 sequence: CSVAGTTTSTDMQYF. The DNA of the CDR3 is TGCAGCGTTGCCGGGACTACAACTAGCACAGATATGCAGTATTTT.

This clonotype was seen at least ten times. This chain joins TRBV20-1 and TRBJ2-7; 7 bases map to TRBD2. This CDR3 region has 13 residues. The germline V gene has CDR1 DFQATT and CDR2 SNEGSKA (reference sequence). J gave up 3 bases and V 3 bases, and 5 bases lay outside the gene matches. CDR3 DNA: TGCAGTGCTAGTCCAGCGGGGAGCTACGAGCAGTACTTC. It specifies CSASPAGSYEQYF.

CDR3 coding DNA: TGTGCCAGTAGCCCTGGACTAACCCAATACTATGGCTACACCTTC. It encodes CASSPGLTQYYGYTF. V and J are TRBV19 and TRBJ1-2; the D is unclear. CDR1 is LNHDA and CDR2 is SQIVND in the germline V gene (reference sequence). The CDR3 has 15 residues. The ends were cut back, 6 bases at V and 3 bases at J, with 17 bases in the middle.

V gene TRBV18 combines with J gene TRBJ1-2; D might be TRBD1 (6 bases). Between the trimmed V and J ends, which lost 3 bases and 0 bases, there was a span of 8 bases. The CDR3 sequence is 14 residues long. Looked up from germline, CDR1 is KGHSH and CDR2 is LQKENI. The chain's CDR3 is CASSPRQANYGYTF. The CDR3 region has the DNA TGTGCCAGCTCACCGCGACAGGCTAACTATGGCTACACCTTC.

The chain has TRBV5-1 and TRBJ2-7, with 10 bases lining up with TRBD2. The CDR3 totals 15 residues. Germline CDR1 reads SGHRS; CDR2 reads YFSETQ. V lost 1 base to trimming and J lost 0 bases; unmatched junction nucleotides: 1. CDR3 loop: CASSLTSGASYEQYF. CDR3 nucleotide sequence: TGCGCCAGCAGCTTGACTAGCGGGGCCTCCTACGAGCAGTACTTC.

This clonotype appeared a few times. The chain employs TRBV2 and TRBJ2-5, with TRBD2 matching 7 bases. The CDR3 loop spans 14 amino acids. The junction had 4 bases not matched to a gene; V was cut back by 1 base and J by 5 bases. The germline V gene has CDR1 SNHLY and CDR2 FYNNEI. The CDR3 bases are TGTGCCAGCAGTGAAGTGGCGGGAGCGGAGACCCAGTACTTC. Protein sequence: CASSEVAGAETQYF.

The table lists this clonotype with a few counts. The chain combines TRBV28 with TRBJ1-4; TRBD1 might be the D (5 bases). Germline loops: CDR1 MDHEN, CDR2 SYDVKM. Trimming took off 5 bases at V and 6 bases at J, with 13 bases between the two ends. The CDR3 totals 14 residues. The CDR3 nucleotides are TGTGCCAGCAGTGCTGACGTGGGGGATGAAAAACTGTTTTTT. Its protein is CASSADVGDEKLFF.